This T cell receptor (beta chain) was identified in a study of beta chain features in type 1 diabetes. Study-wide results and limits: Across all four CD4+ subsets, people with type 1 diabetes showed modestly shorter TCRB CDR3s. Patients with type 1 diabetes showed fewer VDJ junction insertions and more deletions.

The CDR3 totals 13 residues. Trimming shortened V by 4 bases and J by 2 bases, and 9 bases separated the two germline ends. Looked up from germline, CDR1 is SGDLS and CDR2 is YYNGEE. Investigators reverse transcribed all isolated RNA, so they sequenced expressed TCRB transcripts. Data came from immunoSEQ multiplex PCR; TCRdb stores just in-frame clones and leaves some out. The sample lists 300,000 to 400,000 clones, approximately 13% occurring once. This clone was seen a handful of times. Its antigen remains unknown. The sequence derives from a woman under 30 with type 1 diabetes. The chain joins TRBV9 to TRBJ1-2; a weak D match, TRBD1 (6 bases). Sequenced sample: naive CD4+ T cells from blood. CDR3 bases: TGTGCCAGCAGCCCTACAGGGAACTATGGCTACACCTTC. This translates into CASSPTGNYGYTF. Drawing the rest from reference TRBV9 and TRBJ1-2, the complete variable domain is DSGVTQTPKHLITATGQRVTLRCSPRSGDLSVYWYQQSLDQGLQFLIQYYNGEERAKGNILERFSAQQFPDLHSELNLSSLELGDSALYFCASSPTGNYGYTFGSGTRLTVV.